The rows below give T cell receptor beta chains drawn from one sample of a study of molecular identifiers for immune sequencing clone quantification. Each CDR3 protein is one row after TCRdb ran MiXCR on the PCR reads. The sample lists more than 450,000 distinct CDR3 sequences; about a fifth were seen once. Sequenced: naive CD8+ T cells from blood, with Jurkat cell RNA spiked in. These receptors originate from a human donor in good health. Some libraries in this study had Jurkat cell RNA spiked in. The CDR3 runs from the conserved cysteine through the conserved F or W. A D gene is named only where the DNA matches it firmly. Some rows have no size entry. The others give once, few or many, or a class for an expanded clone.

D	V	J	size	length	CDR3	DNA
.	TRBV5-6	TRBJ1-1	many	14	CASSFGGPNTEAFF	TGTGCCAGCAGCTTCGGGGGGCCGAACACTGAAGCTTTCTTT
.	TRBV19	TRBJ2-1	.	13	CASSGGSINEQFF	TGTGCCAGTAGTGGGGGTAGCATCAATGAGCAGTTCTTC
.	TRBV6-2/TRBV6-3	TRBJ1-1	many	14	CASRIDSMNTEAFF	TGTGCCAGCAGAATAGACAGCATGAACACTGAAGCTTTCTTT
.	TRBV10-3	TRBJ1-3	.	16	CAISEPYTLDRNTIYF	TGTGCCATCAGTGAGCCTTACACCCTTGATAGAAACACCATATATTTT
.	TRBV4-1	TRBJ1-5	.	15	CASCQVPGENQPQHF	TGCGCCAGCTGCCAAGTCCCAGGGGAAAATCAGCCCCAGCATTTT
.	TRBV5-3	TRBJ2-7	few	16	CASSLTAGRGTYEQYF	TGTGCCAGCAGCTTAACCGCGGGCCGAGGCACCTACGAGCAGTACTTC
.	TRBV27	TRBJ2-7	many	14	CASSLNPRAYEQYF	TGTGCCAGCAGTCTTAACCCCCGGGCCTACGAGCAGTACTTC
.	TRBV19	TRBJ2-2	.	13	CASTGPNTGELFF	TGTGCCAGTACTGGGCCGAACACCGGGGAGCTGTTTTTT
.	TRBV24-1	TRBJ2-3	.	15	CATSDTPDLSDTQYF	TGTGCCACCAGTGATACTCCGGACCTTTCGGATACGCAGTATTTT
.	TRBV12-2	TRBJ2-7	few	18	CASRLDRDRGRQECEQYF	TGTGCAAGTCGCTTAGACCGGGACAGGGGGCGCCAGGAGTGCGAGCAGTACTTC
TRBD2	TRBV7-4	TRBJ2-1	.	16	CASSPIRAGIHNEQFF	TGTGCCAGCAGCCCGATTCGAGCGGGGATCCACAATGAGCAGTTCTTC
.	TRBV7-6	TRBJ2-2	many	16	CASSLSGGALSGELFF	TGTGCCAGCAGTTTGAGCGGCGGAGCTTTGAGCGGGGAGCTGTTTTTT
TRBD2	TRBV19	TRBJ2-1	many	16	CASSIALAGGPSEQFF	TGTGCCAGTAGTATCGCTCTAGCGGGAGGGCCGAGTGAGCAGTTCTTC
TRBD2	TRBV3-1	TRBJ2-5	.	17	CASSPRRLAESQETQCF	TGTGCCAGCAGCCCCCGTCGGCTAGCGGAGAGCCAAGAGACCCAGTGCTTC
TRBD1	TRBV28	TRBJ1-1	.	16	CASSLPQWGQGTEAFF	TGTGCCAGCAGTTTGCCCCAATGGGGACAGGGCACTGAAGCTTTCTTT
.	TRBV5-8	TRBJ2-3	many	15	CASSRGDTGTDTQYF	TGTGCCAGCAGCCGAGGGGACACCGGCACAGATACGCAGTATTTT
.	TRBV10-1	TRBJ2-2	.	15	CASSDGYPNTGELFF	TGCGCCAGCAGTGACGGCTATCCTAACACCGGGGAGCTGTTTTTT
.	TRBV6-5	TRBJ2-2	many	15	CASSYPWENTGELFF	TGTGCCAGCAGTTACCCCTGGGAGAACACCGGGGAGCTGTTTTTT
.	TRBV21-1	TRBJ1-3	few	15	CASSKTGTAGNTIYF	TGTGCCAGCAGCAAGACAGGGACAGCTGGAAACACCATATATTTT
TRBD1	TRBV29-1	TRBJ2-7	few	14	CSVVETGVSYEQYF	TGCAGCGTTGTCGAGACAGGGGTCTCCTACGAGCAGTACTTC
.	TRBV20-1	TRBJ2-4	once	16	CSARDLQDLAKNIRYF	TGCAGTGCTAGAGATCTGCAGGACCTAGCCAAAAACATTCGGTACTTC
TRBD1	TRBV5-1	TRBJ1-1	many	12	CASSAGTAEAFF	TGCGCCAGCAGCGCCGGGACAGCTGAAGCTTTCTTT
TRBD2	TRBV13	TRBJ2-2	.	16	CASSPSSGAGTGELFF	TGTGCCAGCAGCCCCTCTAGCGGGGCTGGCACCGGGGAGCTGTTTTTT
TRBD2	TRBV5-6	TRBJ2-3	many	16	CASSLGLAGGRNTQYF	TGTGCCAGCAGCCTCGGACTAGCGGGGGGTCGGAATACGCAGTATTTT
.	TRBV4-3	TRBJ1-1	many	13	CASSSNPTNEAFF	TGCGCCAGCAGCAGTAATCCTACGAATGAAGCTTTCTTT
TRBD1	TRBV5-3	TRBJ2-7	.	13	CASTDRESYEQYF	TGTGCCAGCACGGACAGGGAATCCTACGAGCAGTACTTC
.	TRBV5-1	TRBJ1-1	many	15	CASSLGADLNTEAFF	TGCGCCAGCAGCTTGGGCGCAGACCTGAACACTGAAGCTTTCTTT
TRBD2	TRBV27	TRBJ2-7	.	16	CASSHPTSGASYEQYF	TGTGCCAGCAGTCACCCGACTAGCGGGGCCTCCTACGAGCAGTACTTC
TRBD1	TRBV3-1	TRBJ1-5	few	19	CASSPSLGQGGYSNQPQHF	TGTGCCAGCAGCCCCTCCCTGGGACAGGGGGGATATAGCAATCAGCCCCAGCATTTT
TRBD2	TRBV12-3/TRBV12-4	TRBJ2-3	many	20	CASGKQGAGTSGLIRDTQYF	TGTGCCAGCGGCAAACAGGGGGCCGGGACTAGCGGCTTAATAAGGGATACGCAGTATTTT
TRBD1	TRBV11-2	TRBJ2-7	few	15	CASSLEGAGGYEQYF	TGTGCCAGCAGCTTAGAAGGGGCAGGGGGATACGAGCAGTACTTC
.	TRBV18	TRBJ2-7	.	16	CASSPSFRSASYEQYF	TGTGCCAGCTCACCGTCGTTCAGGTCAGCCTCCTACGAGCAGTACTTC
TRBD1	TRBV10-3	TRBJ1-1	few	17	CAISEPTGYRTLTEAFF	TGTGCCATCAGTGAGCCGACAGGGTACCGTACCTTAACTGAAGCTTTCTTT
TRBD1	TRBV19	TRBJ2-3	.	15	CASATGTGITGTQYF	TGTGCCAGCGCTACCGGGACAGGGATTACAGGTACGCAGTATTTT
TRBD1	TRBV27	TRBJ1-5	.	15	CASSSYRGGNQPQHF	TGTGCCAGCAGTTCGTACAGGGGGGGCAATCAGCCCCAGCATTTT
TRBD1	TRBV4-1	TRBJ2-7	few	17	CASSPHLTGTGPYEQYF	TGCGCCAGCAGCCCCCACCTCACCGGGACAGGGCCCTACGAGCAGTACTTC
.	TRBV4-3	TRBJ2-7	.	13	CASSPNVGGEQYF	TGCGCCAGCAGCCCCAACGTGGGGGGCGAGCAGTACTTC
.	TRBV12-3/TRBV12-4	TRBJ2-2	many	12	CASIKETGELFF	TGTGCCAGCATCAAAGAGACCGGGGAGCTGTTTTTT
TRBD2	TRBV3-1	TRBJ2-3	.	16	CASSQLREANTDTQYF	TGTGCCAGCAGCCAGCTGCGGGAGGCCAACACAGATACGCAGTATTTT
.	TRBV2	TRBJ2-2	many	17	CASSPTQDGQGVGELFF	TGTGCCAGCAGCCCTACCCAAGACGGCCAAGGCGTCGGGGAGCTGTTTTTT
.	TRBV28	TRBJ2-1	few	10	CASSLGEQFF	TGTGCCAGCAGTTTGGGTGAGCAGTTCTTC
TRBD1	TRBV7-2	TRBJ1-1	many	12	CASSLKGAKAFF	TGTGCCAGCAGCTTAAAGGGGGCTAAAGCTTTCTTT
.	TRBV6-6	TRBJ2-7	few	13	CATGVGGAYEQYF	TGTGCCACCGGGGTCGGGGGTGCCTACGAGCAGTACTTC
TRBD1	TRBV7-9	TRBJ2-3	many	13	CAGQGSYTDTQYF	TGTGCCGGACAGGGGAGCTACACAGATACGCAGTATTTT
.	TRBV6-5	TRBJ1-2	.	13	CASSYSDRTGYTF	TGTGCCAGCAGTTACTCCGACAGGACTGGCTACACCTTC
.	TRBV4-2	TRBJ2-7	.	19	CARWGRALGRTPPRYEQYF	TGTGCCAGGTGGGGCAGGGCGCTGGGCCGCACACCCCCAAGGTACGAGCAGTACTTC
.	TRBV9	TRBJ1-2	many	16	CASSVGPPGANYGYTF	TGTGCCAGCAGCGTAGGTCCCCCAGGGGCCAACTATGGCTACACCTTC
TRBD1	TRBV19	TRBJ1-5	many	13	CASAGQGLQPQHF	TGTGCCAGTGCCGGACAGGGACTTCAGCCCCAGCATTTT
.	TRBV25-1	TRBJ2-7	many	11	CASSASSEQYF	TGTGCCAGCAGTGCGTCATCCGAGCAGTACTTC
.	TRBV9	TRBJ2-4	few	12	CASSGGGNIQYF	TGTGCCAGCAGCGGGGGAGGAAACATTCAGTACTTC
TRBD2	TRBV29-1	TRBJ2-2	many	16	CSVEASGSSFAGELFF	TGCAGCGTTGAGGCTAGCGGGAGTAGCTTCGCCGGGGAGCTGTTTTTT
.	TRBV5-4	TRBJ2-7	many	15	CASSLAFDSSYEQYF	TGTGCCAGCAGCTTGGCCTTCGACAGCTCCTACGAGCAGTACTTC
TRBD1	TRBV28	TRBJ2-7	.	14	CASSHRGAAYEQYF	TGTGCCAGCAGTCACAGGGGCGCGGCCTACGAGCAGTACTTC
.	TRBV28	TRBJ2-7	few	15	CASSRPPAAAYEQYF	TGTGCCAGCAGCCGTCCCCCAGCGGCCGCCTACGAGCAGTACTTC
.	TRBV4-1	TRBJ2-3	many	12	CASSQDHDTQYF	TGCGCCAGCAGCCAAGATCACGATACGCAGTATTTT
.	TRBV20-1	TRBJ2-2	.	15	CSARGYGMSTGELFF	TGCAGTGCTAGAGGTTATGGGATGAGCACCGGGGAGCTGTTTTTT
.	TRBV5-6	TRBJ2-1	many	15	CASIPRYGSFPEQFF	TGTGCCAGCATCCCTCGATACGGGAGCTTCCCTGAGCAGTTCTTC